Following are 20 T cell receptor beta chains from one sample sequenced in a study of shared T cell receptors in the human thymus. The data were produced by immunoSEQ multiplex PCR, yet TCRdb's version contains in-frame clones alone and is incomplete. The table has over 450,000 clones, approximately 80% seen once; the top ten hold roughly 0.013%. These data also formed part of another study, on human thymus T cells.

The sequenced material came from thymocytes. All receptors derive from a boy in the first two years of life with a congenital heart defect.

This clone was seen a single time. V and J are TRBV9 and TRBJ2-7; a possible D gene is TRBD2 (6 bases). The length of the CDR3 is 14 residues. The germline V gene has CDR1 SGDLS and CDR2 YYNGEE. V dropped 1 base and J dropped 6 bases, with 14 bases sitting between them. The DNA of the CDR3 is TGTGCCAGCAGCGTAAAACTAGCTGAGGGCGAGCAGTACTTC. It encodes CASSVKLAEGEQYF.

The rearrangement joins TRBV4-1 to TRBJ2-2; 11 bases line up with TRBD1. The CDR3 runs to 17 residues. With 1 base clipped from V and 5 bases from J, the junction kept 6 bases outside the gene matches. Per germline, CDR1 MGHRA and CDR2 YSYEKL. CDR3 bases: TGCGCCAGCAGCCAAGTCAGAGGACAGGGGGCGACCGGGGAGCTGTTTTTT. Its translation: CASSQVRGQGATGELFF.

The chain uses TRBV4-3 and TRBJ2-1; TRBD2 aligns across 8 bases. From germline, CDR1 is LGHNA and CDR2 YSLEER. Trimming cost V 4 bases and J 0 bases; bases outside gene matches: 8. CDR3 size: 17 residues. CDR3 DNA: TGCGCCAGCAGCCTGGGAGCGGGGGCGGACTCCTACAATGAGCAGTTCTTC. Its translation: CASSLGAGADSYNEQFF.

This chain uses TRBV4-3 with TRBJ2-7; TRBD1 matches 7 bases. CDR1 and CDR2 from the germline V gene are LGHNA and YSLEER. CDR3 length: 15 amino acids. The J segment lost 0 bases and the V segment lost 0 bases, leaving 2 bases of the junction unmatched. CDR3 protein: CASSQEDRLSYEQYF. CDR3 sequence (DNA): TGCGCCAGCAGCCAAGAGGACAGGCTCTCCTACGAGCAGTACTTC.

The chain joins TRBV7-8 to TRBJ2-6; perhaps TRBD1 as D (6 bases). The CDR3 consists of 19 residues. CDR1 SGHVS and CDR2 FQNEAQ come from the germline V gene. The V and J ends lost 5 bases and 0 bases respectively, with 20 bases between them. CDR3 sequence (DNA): TGTGCCAGCAGCCGTCAGGGGCCGCTAGTACGCTCTGGGGCCAACGTCCTGACTTTC. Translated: CASSRQGPLVRSGANVLTF.

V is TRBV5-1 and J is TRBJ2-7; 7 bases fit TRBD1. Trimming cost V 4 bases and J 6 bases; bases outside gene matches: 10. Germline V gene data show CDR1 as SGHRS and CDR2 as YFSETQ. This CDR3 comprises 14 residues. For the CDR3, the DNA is TGCGCCAGCAGCCGAACGGGACAGCGAAGCGAGCAGTACTTC. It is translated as CASSRTGQRSEQYF. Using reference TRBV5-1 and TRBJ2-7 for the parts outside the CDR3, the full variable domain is KAGVTQTPRYLIKTRGQQVTLSCSPISGHRSVSWYQQTPGQGLQFLFEYFSETQRNKGNFPGRFSGRQFSNSRSEMNVSTLELGDSALYLCASSRTGQRSEQYFGPGTRLTVT.

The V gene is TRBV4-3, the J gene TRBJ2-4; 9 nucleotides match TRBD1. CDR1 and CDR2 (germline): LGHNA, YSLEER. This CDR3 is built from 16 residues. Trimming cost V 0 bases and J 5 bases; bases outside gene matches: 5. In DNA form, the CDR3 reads TGCGCCAGCAGCCAAGATAGGGACAGGGAGGAAAACATTCAGTACTTC. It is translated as CASSQDRDREENIQYF.

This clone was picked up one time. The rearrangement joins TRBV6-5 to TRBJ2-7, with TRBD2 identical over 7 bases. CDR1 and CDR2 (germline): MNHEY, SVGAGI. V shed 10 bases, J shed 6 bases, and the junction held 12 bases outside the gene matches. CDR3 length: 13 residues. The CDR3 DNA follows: TGTGCCACCCGCAAGGGGCCGGGGGGCGAGCAGTACTTC. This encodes CATRKGPGGEQYF.

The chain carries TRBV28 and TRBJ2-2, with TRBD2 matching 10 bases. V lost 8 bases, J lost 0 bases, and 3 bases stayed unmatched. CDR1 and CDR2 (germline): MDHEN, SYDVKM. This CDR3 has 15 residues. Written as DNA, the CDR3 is TGTGCCAGCCTGGGACTAGCGCCGAACACCGGGGAGCTGTTTTTT. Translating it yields CASLGLAPNTGELFF.

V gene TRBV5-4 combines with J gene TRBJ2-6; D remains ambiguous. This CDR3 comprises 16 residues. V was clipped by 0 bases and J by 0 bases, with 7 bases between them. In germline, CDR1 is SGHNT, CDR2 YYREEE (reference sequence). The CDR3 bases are TGTGCCAGCAGCTTGGAGCACCTCTCTGGGGCCAACGTCCTGACTTTC. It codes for CASSLEHLSGANVLTF.

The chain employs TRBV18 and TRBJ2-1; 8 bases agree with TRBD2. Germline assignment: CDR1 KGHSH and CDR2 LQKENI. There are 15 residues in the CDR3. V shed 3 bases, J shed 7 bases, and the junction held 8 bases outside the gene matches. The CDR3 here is CASSPKRETINEQFF. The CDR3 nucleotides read TGTGCCAGCTCACCCAAGCGGGAGACTATAAATGAGCAGTTCTTC.

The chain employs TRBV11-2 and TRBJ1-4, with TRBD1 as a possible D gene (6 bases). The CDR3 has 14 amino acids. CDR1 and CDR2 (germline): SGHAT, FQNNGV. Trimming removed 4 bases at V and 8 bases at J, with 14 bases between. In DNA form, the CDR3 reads TGTGCCAGCAGCTCCGAGGGGGTCCGGGAAAAACTGTTTTTT. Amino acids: CASSSEGVREKLFF.

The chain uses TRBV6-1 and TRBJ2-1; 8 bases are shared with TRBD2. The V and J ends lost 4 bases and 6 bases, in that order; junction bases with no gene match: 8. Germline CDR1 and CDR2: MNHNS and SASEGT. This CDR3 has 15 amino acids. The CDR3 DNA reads TGTGCCAGCAGTGGTAGCGGGAACTGGGGCAATGAGCAGTTCTTC. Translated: CASSGSGNWGNEQFF.

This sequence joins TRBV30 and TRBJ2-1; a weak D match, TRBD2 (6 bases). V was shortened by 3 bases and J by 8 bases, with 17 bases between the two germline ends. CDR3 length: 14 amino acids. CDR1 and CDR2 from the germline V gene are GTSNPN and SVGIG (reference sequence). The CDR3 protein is CAWRGTSHIHEQFF. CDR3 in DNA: TGTGCCTGGAGGGGTACTAGCCATATACATGAGCAGTTCTTC. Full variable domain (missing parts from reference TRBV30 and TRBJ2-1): SQTIHQWPATLVQPVGSPLSLECTVEGTSNPNLYWYRQAAGRGLQLLFYSVGIGQISSEVPQNLSASRPQDRQFILSSKKLLLSDSGFYLCAWRGTSHIHEQFFGPGTRLTVL.

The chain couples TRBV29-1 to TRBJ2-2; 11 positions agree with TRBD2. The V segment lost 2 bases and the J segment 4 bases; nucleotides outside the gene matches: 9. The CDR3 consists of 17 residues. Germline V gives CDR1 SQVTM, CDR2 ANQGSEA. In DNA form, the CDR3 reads TGCAGCGTTGAATTCTGCCCTAGCGGGAGGAGCACCGGGGAGCTGTTTTTT. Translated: CSVEFCPSGRSTGELFF.

The DNA for the CDR3 is TGTGCCAGCAGCCCATCAACGGGGGGGAGAAGTACCGGGGAGCTGTTTTTT. Its protein product is CASSPSTGGRSTGELFF. V and J are TRBV14 and TRBJ2-2; 8 positions agree with TRBD2. CDR1 is SGHDN and CDR2 is FVKESK in the germline V gene. CDR3 length: 17 residues. V lost 4 bases and J lost 5; bases outside the gene matches: 12.

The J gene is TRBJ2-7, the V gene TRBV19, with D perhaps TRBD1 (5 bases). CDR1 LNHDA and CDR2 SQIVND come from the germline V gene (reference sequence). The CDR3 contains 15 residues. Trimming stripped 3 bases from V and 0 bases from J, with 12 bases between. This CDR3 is CASSMVQDHSYEQYF. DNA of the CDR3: TGTGCCAGTAGTATGGTACAGGACCACTCCTACGAGCAGTACTTC.

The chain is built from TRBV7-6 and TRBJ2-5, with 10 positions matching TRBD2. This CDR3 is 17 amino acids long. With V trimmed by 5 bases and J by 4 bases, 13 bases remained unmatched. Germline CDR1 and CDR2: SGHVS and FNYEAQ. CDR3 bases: TGTGCCAGCAGCCCTAGTCTAGCGGGAGTAATCCCAGAGACCCAGTACTTC. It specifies CASSPSLAGVIPETQYF.

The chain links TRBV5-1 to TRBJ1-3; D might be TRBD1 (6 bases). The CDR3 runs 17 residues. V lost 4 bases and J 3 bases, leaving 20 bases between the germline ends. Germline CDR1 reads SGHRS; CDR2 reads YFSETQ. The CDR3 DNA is TGCGCCAGCAGCCTTGGTACAGGGAAGGGGCTTGGAAACACCATATATTTT. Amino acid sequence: CASSLGTGKGLGNTIYF.

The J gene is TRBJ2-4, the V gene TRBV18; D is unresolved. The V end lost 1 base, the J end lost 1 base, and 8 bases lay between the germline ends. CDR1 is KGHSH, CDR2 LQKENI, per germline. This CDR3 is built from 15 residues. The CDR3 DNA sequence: TGTGCCAGCTCACCACGAGATCGGGCCAAAAACATTCAGTACTTC. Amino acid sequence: CASSPRDRAKNIQYF.